These 23 T cell receptor beta chains were sequenced from one sample in a study of T cells in women clearing cervical HPV infection. Sequencing was performed with immunoSEQ multiplex PCR; in TCRdb, only in-frame clones are kept and a portion is missing. The sample has some 40,000 clones. Sample: blood buffy coat. Receptors were obtained from a woman between 18 and 75 years old with a cervical HPV16 infection that either progressed to CIN3+ or cleared (not recorded which).

Worth noting for this clone: The read ends 3 residues shy of where the CDR3 ends; the end is completed using the germline J gene. J is TRBJ2-2 and V is TRBV20-1; D is possibly TRBD2 (6 bases). This CDR3 comprises 13 residues. Germline loops: CDR1 DFQATT, CDR2 SNEGSKA (reference sequence). Trimming took 3 bases from V and 1 from J, leaving 6 bases between them. The DNA read from the CDR3 is TGCAGTGCTAGGCGGGGGAACACCGGGGAG. Residues: CSARRGNTGE. The full CDR3 sequence reads CSARRGNTGELFF.

About this clone: The read terminates 3 residues before the CDR3 end, so the remaining end is supplied by the germline J gene. The chain links TRBV5-6 to TRBJ1-1, with D hard to call. Germline-derived CDR1 and CDR2 are SGHDT and YYEEEE. V was clipped by 0 bases and J by 0 bases, with 6 bases between them. The CDR3 spans 14 residues. The CDR3 loop reads CASSLATLNTEAFF. CDR3 bases read: TGTGCCAGCAGCTTGGCAACTTTGAACACTGAA. The whole variable domain, filled in from reference TRBV5-6 and TRBJ1-1, reads DAGVTQSPTHLIKTRGQQVTLRCSPKSGHDTVSWYQQALGQGPQFIFQYYEEEERQRGNFPDRFSGHQFPNYSSELNVNALLLGDSALYLCASSLATLNTEAFFGQGTRLTVV.

A word on this clone: The read ends 3 residues shy of where the CDR3 ends; the end is completed using the germline J gene. This rearrangement joins TRBV6-2 or TRBV6-3 to TRBJ2-7; 7 nucleotides align to TRBD1. The CDR3 spans 14 residues. Trimming took 7 bases from V and 3 from J; bases not matched to a gene: 9. Germline V gene sequence: CDR1 MNHEY, CDR2 SVGEGT. The CDR3 DNA, read in part, is TGTGCCAGCAATCCCGGGACAGAACTCTACGAG. Protein product: CASNPGTELYE. The whole CDR3 protein is CASNPGTELYEQYF.

Points on this clone: Read coverage stops 3 residues before the CDR3 terminus; the germline J gene supplies the remainder. J is TRBJ2-2 and V is TRBV20-1; 9 bases are a match to TRBD1. Germline V gene lookup returns CDR1 DFQATT and CDR2 SNEGSKA (reference sequence). This CDR3 contains 13 residues. The CDR3 region is CSAMGQGDSPLFF. The covered CDR3 bases are TGCAGTGCTATGGGACAGGGAGATTCACCG.

Details on this clone: The missing CDR3 end, 3 residues past where the read stops, is filled in from the germline J gene. This chain links TRBV10-3 with TRBJ2-7, with 7 nucleotides matching TRBD2. V was pared by 2 bases and J by 1 base, with 8 bases of the junction left unmatched. Germline V gives CDR1 ENHRY, CDR2 SYGVKD. This CDR3 comprises 16 residues. The CDR3 loop is CAISEGVSGASYEQYF. CDR3 DNA, as far as it was read: TGTGCCATCAGTGAGGGAGTAAGCGGGGCGTCCTACGAG.

In regard to this clone: The CDR3 goes on 3 residues after the read ends, and that part is filled in from the germline J gene. The chain has TRBV19 and TRBJ2-5, with 7 bases matching TRBD2. The CDR3 contains 17 residues. V gave up 3 bases and J gave up 1 base; unmatched junction bases: 11. Germline values: CDR1 LNHDA, CDR2 SQIVND (reference sequence). Here the CDR3 reads CASSISGYRGGQETQYF. The sequenced part of the CDR3 DNA is TGTGCCAGTAGTATTTCGGGCTATCGCGGGGGCCAAGAGACC.

Points on this clone: The CDR3 end is not reached by the read, which stops 3 residues before it; the germline J gene fills it in. J is TRBJ2-7 and V is TRBV7-2; possibly TRBD1 for D (6 bases). Trimming removed 0 bases at V and 6 bases at J, with 21 bases between. The CDR3 covers 17 residues. Germline V gives CDR1 SGHTA, CDR2 FQGNSA. The part of the CDR3 DNA that was read is TGTGCCAGCAGCTTAGCCCTTCTCAGGGGCTATGGACGCGAG. Translating gives CASSLALLRGYGRE. In full, the CDR3 is CASSLALLRGYGREQYF.

Comments on this clone: The read stops 3 residues short of the end of the CDR3; the missing end is completed from the germline J gene. This rearrangement joins TRBV5-1 to TRBJ2-3, with TRBD2 identical over 8 bases. J was trimmed by 0 bases and V by 0 bases; bases with no gene match: 6. From germline, CDR1 is SGHRS and CDR2 YFSETQ. This CDR3 spans 17 amino acids. CDR3: CASSLGLAGSSTDTQYF. CDR3 bases read: TGCGCCAGCAGCTTGGGCCTAGCGGGCTCTAGCACAGATACG.

Worth noting for this clone: The read halts 3 residues ahead of the CDR3 end, with the missing end drawn from the germline J gene. The chain carries TRBV2 and TRBJ1-2, with D maybe TRBD1 (5 bases). The germline CDR1 and CDR2 sequences are SNHLY and FYNNEI. V lost 1 base to trimming and J lost 0 bases, with 6 bases between them. The CDR3 loop spans 14 amino acids. The CDR3 sequence: CASSEGRANYGYTF. Partial CDR3 DNA: TGTGCCAGCAGTGAAGGCAGGGCTAACTATGGC.

Turning to this clone: One end of the junction does not line up with germline, which may come from a read error. At the DNA level, this CDR3 is encoded by other sequences in the same sample as well. The CDR3 reads CASSLALRGSSGNTIYF. The CDR3 DNA, read in part, is TGTGCCAGCAGCTTAGCGCTGAGAGGGTCCTCTGGAAACACT. The chain carries TRBV7-2 and TRBJ1-3; no definite D call. Sequencing ends 3 residues short of the CDR3 end; the germline J gene provides the rest. The germline gives CDR1 SGHTA, CDR2 FQGNSA. This CDR3 has 17 amino acids.

For this clone: The read gets to within 3 residues of the CDR3 end, and the germline J gene fills in the rest. The chain joins TRBV6-1 to TRBJ2-7, with 7 bases matching TRBD2. Germline V gene lookup returns CDR1 MNHNS and CDR2 SASEGT. This CDR3 contains 15 residues. With V trimmed by 3 bases and J by 0 bases, 5 bases remained unmatched. The covered CDR3 bases are TGTGCCAGCAGTGACCTGGGGGGGGTCTCCTACGAG. Its protein is CASSDLGGVSYE. The CDR3 as a whole reads CASSDLGGVSYEQYF.

To note about this clone: The CDR3 end is not reached by the read, which stops 3 residues before it; the germline J gene fills it in. This chain connects TRBV7-6 to TRBJ2-7, with a tentative D call TRBD1 (6 bases). The V gene lost 1 base and the J gene lost 0 bases, with 19 bases spanning the gap. Germline CDR1 is SGHVS and CDR2 is FNYEAQ. This CDR3 is built from 18 residues. Here the CDR3 reads CASSLDYDSGDLSYEQYF. The DNA read from the CDR3 is TGTGCCAGCAGCTTAGATTACGATTCAGGGGACCTCTCCTACGAG.

As concerns this clone: The read stops 3 residues short of the end of the CDR3; the missing end is completed from the germline J gene. The V gene is TRBV19, the J gene TRBJ2-3; D gene unclear. Germline CDR1 and CDR2: LNHDA and SQIVND (reference sequence). This CDR3 is 15 amino acids long. The V end was cut by 3 bases, the J end by 3 bases, with 13 bases between. CDR3 bases read: TGTGCCAGTAGTATGGCTTTCCCAAGGACAGATACG. It codes for CASSMAFPRTDT. The complete CDR3 sequence is CASSMAFPRTDTQYF.

CDR3 DNA, as far as it was read: TGTGCCAGCACTGAAAGGGCCGGGGAG. Residues: CASTERAGE. The entire CDR3 sequence reads CASTERAGELFF. J is TRBJ2-2 and V is TRBV7-9; no reliable D call. The read halts 3 residues ahead of the CDR3 end, with the missing end drawn from the germline J gene. The length of the CDR3 is 12 residues. Germline lookup yields CDR1 SEHNR and CDR2 FQNEAQ (reference sequence). V dropped 7 bases and J dropped 6 bases, with 9 bases sitting between them.

Partial CDR3 DNA: TGTGCCAGCAGTGAAGAGCAGGGTCCAAGAAGGACT. It specifies CASSEEQGPRRT. The full CDR3 reads CASSEEQGPRRTQYF. The rearrangement joins TRBV6-1 to TRBJ2-4, with TRBD1 as a possible D gene (5 bases). The read comes to an end 3 residues before the CDR3 does, leaving the germline J gene to fill in the end. Germline V gene sequence: CDR1 MNHNS, CDR2 SASEGT. CDR3 length: 15 residues.

About this clone: The read stops 3 residues short of the end of the CDR3; the missing end is completed from the germline J gene. The chain combines TRBV13 with TRBJ2-3, with D uncertain. CDR1 is PRHDT, CDR2 FYEKMQ, per germline (reference sequence). Deletions cut 0 bases from V and 0 bases from J, with 4 bases between. The CDR3 has 14 amino acids. The part of the CDR3 DNA that was read is TGTGCCAGCAGCTTAGGCGGTAGCACAGATACG. Residues: CASSLGGSTDT. In full, the CDR3 is CASSLGGSTDTQYF.

Comments on this clone: The read falls 3 residues short of the CDR3 end, and the missing part is taken from the germline J gene. The rearrangement uses TRBV2 and TRBJ1-4; tentatively, D is TRBD1 (5 bases). This CDR3 is built from 14 residues. Germline loops: CDR1 SNHLY, CDR2 FYNNEI. Deletions cut 6 bases from V and 7 bases from J, with 15 bases between. The CDR3 is CASSQGDSGEKLFF. The CDR3 bases that were read are TGTGCCAGCAGCCAAGGGGACTCGGGTGAAAAA.

Concerning this clone: The read terminates 3 residues ahead of where the CDR3 ends, so the germline J gene completes it. The rearrangement joins TRBV5-1 to TRBJ2-2; 11 positions match TRBD2. With 3 bases clipped from V and 4 bases from J, the junction kept 8 bases outside the gene matches. This CDR3 comprises 17 residues. Germline lookup yields CDR1 SGHRS and CDR2 YFSETQ. The sequenced part of the CDR3 DNA is TGCGCCAGCAGCTCCCAACCCGGGACTAGCGGCACCGGGGAG. Translation: CASSSQPGTSGTGE. The CDR3, in full, reads CASSSQPGTSGTGELFF.

The CDR3 sequence is CASSIQGVDVEKLFF. CDR3 bases read: TGTGCCAGCAGCATACAGGGAGTGGATGTCGAAAAA. This chain connects TRBV5-6 to TRBJ1-4; maybe TRBD1 (6 bases). Sequencing ends 3 residues short of the CDR3 end; the germline J gene provides the rest. The CDR3 extends over 15 amino acids. V was shortened by 4 bases and J by 8 bases, with 18 bases between the two germline ends. Germline V CDR1 and CDR2: SGHDT, YYEEEE.

As to this clone: The read ends 3 residues shy of where the CDR3 ends; the end is completed using the germline J gene. The chain joins TRBV2 to TRBJ1-6, with a possible D match to TRBD1 (6 bases). With 9 bases removed from V and 12 bases from J, the gap between germline ends came to 18 bases. Germline V gives CDR1 SNHLY, CDR2 FYNNEI. The CDR3 has 13 residues. CDR3 region: CASNQGQGLPLHF. The CDR3 DNA, read in part, is TGTGCCAGTAACCAAGGGCAGGGGTTACCC.

As concerns this clone: The read ends 3 residues before the CDR3 terminus; that terminus is restored from the germline J gene. The rearrangement joins TRBV5-1 to TRBJ2-4, with D unclear. The CDR3 is 13 residues long. The germline V gene has CDR1 SGHRS and CDR2 YFSETQ. CDR3 DNA (partial): TGCGCCAGCAGCCCTTGGGCTGGATCTGGT. It is translated as CASSPWAGSG. In full, the CDR3 is CASSPWAGSGQYF. Combining the CDR3 with reference TRBV5-1 and TRBJ2-4 gives the whole variable domain KAGVTQTPRYLIKTRGQQVTLSCSPISGHRSVSWYQQTPGQGLQFLFEYFSETQRNKGNFPGRFSGRQFSNSRSEMNVSTLELGDSALYLCASSPWAGSGQYFGAGTRLSVL.

As concerns this clone: The read comes to an end 3 residues before the CDR3 does, leaving the germline J gene to fill in the end. V and J are TRBV19 and TRBJ2-2; the D gene is possibly TRBD2 (5 bases). CDR1 LNHDA and CDR2 SQIVND come from the germline V gene (reference sequence). V lost 7 bases and J 5 bases, leaving 20 bases between the germline ends. The CDR3 contains 16 residues. The covered CDR3 bases are TGTGCCAGTACCAACTTTGGCCGGGGATCTACCGGGGAG. Protein sequence: CASTNFGRGSTGE. The complete CDR3 reads CASTNFGRGSTGELFF.

As concerns this clone: The read ends 3 residues shy of where the CDR3 ends; the end is completed using the germline J gene. The J gene is TRBJ2-2, the V gene TRBV11-1; D is uncertain. The length of the CDR3 is 11 residues. Per the germline V gene, CDR1 is SGHAT and CDR2 is FQDESV (reference sequence). V was pared by 3 bases and J by 7 bases, with 3 bases between. The chain's CDR3 is CASSFGGELFF. The DNA read from the CDR3 is TGTGCCAGCAGCTTCGGCGGGGAG. Based on the CDR3 plus reference TRBV11-1 and TRBJ2-2, the full variable domain is EAEVAQSPRYKITEKSQAVAFWCDPISGHATLYWYRQILGQGPELLVQFQDESVVDDSQLPKDRFSAERLKGVDSTLKIQPAELGDSAMYLCASSFGGELFFGEGSRLTVL.